The clone carrying this TCR delta chain was seen more than once but under ten times. TCRdb lists the protein of a much larger clone for this DNA, which differs at residue 12, so this is likely a read error; the protein given here is translated from the DNA itself. The sample originates from a study of γδ T cells in repeated Plasmodium falciparum infection. Study as a whole: Donors had four controlled P. falciparum NF54 infections over about 640 days.

TCRdb redid the clone calls on the multiplex PCR reads with CATT. Of some 100,000 delta-chain clones listed, around 1.4% are singletons. Bulk repertoires came from Vgamma9/Vdelta2+ or Vdelta2-negative gammadelta T cells flow-sorted from PBMC. This CDR3 region has 14 residues. Germline V gives CDR1 GEAIGNYY, CDR2 EKD. The V gene reported is TRDV2; the J gene is uncalled. Source material: gamma-delta T cells from blood. The sequence was obtained from a pool of human donors (malaria-infected and uninfected, not separated). The CDR3 DNA reads as TGTGCCTGTGACACTTCGGGGAACTGGGGACAACCCTTCTTT. Its translation: CACDTSGNWGQPFF.